This T cell receptor (beta chain) was captured in a study of shared clonotypes between healthy human individuals. Study background: CD4 naive cells filled three plates per donor, CD4 memory three, CD8 naive two and CD8 memory one.

About this clone: Its antigen is as yet unknown.

Method: immunoSEQ multiplex PCR; TCRdb's copy keeps in-frame clones and lacks some. The table records about 2.4 million clones, 80% to 95% of them present only once. The CDR3 extends over 15 amino acids. Germline-derived CDR1 and CDR2 are MDHEN and SYDVKM. With 3 bases clipped from V and 4 bases from J, the junction kept 6 bases outside the gene matches. Study-level points and caveats: Generation probability values for non-shared clonotypes were lower than those for clonotypes shared by all four donors. Apart from blood, nothing was sampled; tissue repertoires likely differ.

Specimen: naive CD4+ T cells from PBMCs. Stated subset: CD45RA+ positively selected. V gene TRBV28 combines with J gene TRBJ1-5, with 7 nucleotides matching TRBD1. The receptor's source is a man younger than 35 in good health. Some clones in this sample may be carry-over from other donors' samples. The chain's CDR3 is CASSLPGTDNQPQHF. CDR3 sequence (DNA): TGTGCCAGCAGTTTGCCAGGGACAGATAATCAGCCCCAGCATTTT.